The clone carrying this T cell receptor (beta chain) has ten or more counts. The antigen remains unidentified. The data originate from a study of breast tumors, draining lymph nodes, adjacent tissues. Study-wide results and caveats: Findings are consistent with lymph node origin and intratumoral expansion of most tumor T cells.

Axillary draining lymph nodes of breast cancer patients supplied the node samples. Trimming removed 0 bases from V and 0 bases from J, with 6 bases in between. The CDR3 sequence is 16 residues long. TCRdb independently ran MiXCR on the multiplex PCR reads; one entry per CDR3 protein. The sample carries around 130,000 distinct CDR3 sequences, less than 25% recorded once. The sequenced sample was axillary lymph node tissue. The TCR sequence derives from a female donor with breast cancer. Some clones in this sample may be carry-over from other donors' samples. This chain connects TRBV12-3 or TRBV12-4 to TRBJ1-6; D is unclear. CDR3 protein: CASSLARSSYNSPLHF. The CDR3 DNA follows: TGTGCCAGCAGTTTAGCGAGGAGCTCCTATAATTCACCCCTCCACTTT.